This TCR beta chain was recovered during a study of blood T cells in healthy people across ages. The study, taken as a whole, reports: Per million T cells, TCR beta diversity dropped roughly linearly as age increased.

Remarks on this clonotype: The antigen is undetermined. A much larger clone lies one base from this, so it may be a read error.

Germline loops: CDR1 SGHTA, CDR2 FQGNSA. V lost 3 bases to trimming and J lost 13 bases; unmatched junction nucleotides: 9. The CDR3 has 13 residues. Sample-barcoded 5' priming and a J-beta primer mix drove a second PCR of about 7 to 11 cycles. A template-switch adaptor containing 12 random nucleotides labeled each cDNA molecule. TCRdb re-analysed the 5' RACE reads in MiXCR, keeping a single row per CDR3 protein. The data contain about 1.7 million distinct CDR3 sequences, roughly 30% of them seen just once; the ten biggest clones take up approximately 7.7%. This receptor was identified in a woman aged 25 to 39 in good health. The V call is TRBV7-2, the J call TRBJ2-1, with TRBD1 matching 7 bases. The sequencing sample was made of blood. The CDR3 DNA reads as TGTGCCAGCAGCTTCGGGACAGCAGAGACCCAGTTCTTC. Its protein product is CASSFGTAETQFF.